This T cell receptor beta chain was identified during a study of cytomegalovirus exposure and HLA in healthy donors. Whole-study findings and limits: A highly shared variant cluster was judged a likely technical artifact.

Of note for this clone: Its target is unknown. The sample contains more than one DNA sequence encoding this CDR3.

Despite likely unrecorded immune exposures, the donors were nominally healthy at the time of sampling. The CDR3 sequence is 13 residues long. The V segment lost 5 bases and the J segment 1 base; nucleotides outside the gene matches: 1. The germline V gene has CDR1 MNHEY and CDR2 SVGAGI. Both 60 Vbeta primers and 13 Jbeta primers went into the PCR. Per the authors' pipeline: An analysis performed later counted about 80 million unique TCR beta chains (approximately 10 million of them shared). The protocol was immunoSEQ multiplex PCR, while the TCRdb copy is restricted to in-frame clones and leaves out a portion. V and J calls plus clone size are reproduced from that table; the DNA served to infer D and trimming. This sample yields about 55,000 clones, of which approximately 80% are seen a single time; less than 3% belongs to the top ten.

The chain carries TRBV6-5 and TRBJ1-1, with TRBD1 matching over 7 bases. The sample taken for sequencing was PBMCs. The clonotype was recovered from a female donor in good health and CMV-seronegative. The CDR3 bases are TGTGCCAGCAGTAGGACAGGGAACACTGAAGCTTTCTTT. It encodes CASSRTGNTEAFF.